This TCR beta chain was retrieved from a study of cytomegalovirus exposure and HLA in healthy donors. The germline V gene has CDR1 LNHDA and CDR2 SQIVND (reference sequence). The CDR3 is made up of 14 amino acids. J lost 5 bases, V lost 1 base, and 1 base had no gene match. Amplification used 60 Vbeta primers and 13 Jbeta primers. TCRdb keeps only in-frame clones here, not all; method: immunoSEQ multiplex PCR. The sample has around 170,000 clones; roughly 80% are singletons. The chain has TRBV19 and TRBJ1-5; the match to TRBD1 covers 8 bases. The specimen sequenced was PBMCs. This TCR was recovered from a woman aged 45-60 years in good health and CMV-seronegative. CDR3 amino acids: CASSIGTGHQPQHF. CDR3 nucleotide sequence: TGTGCCAGTAGTATAGGGACAGGGCATCAGCCCCAGCATTTT.